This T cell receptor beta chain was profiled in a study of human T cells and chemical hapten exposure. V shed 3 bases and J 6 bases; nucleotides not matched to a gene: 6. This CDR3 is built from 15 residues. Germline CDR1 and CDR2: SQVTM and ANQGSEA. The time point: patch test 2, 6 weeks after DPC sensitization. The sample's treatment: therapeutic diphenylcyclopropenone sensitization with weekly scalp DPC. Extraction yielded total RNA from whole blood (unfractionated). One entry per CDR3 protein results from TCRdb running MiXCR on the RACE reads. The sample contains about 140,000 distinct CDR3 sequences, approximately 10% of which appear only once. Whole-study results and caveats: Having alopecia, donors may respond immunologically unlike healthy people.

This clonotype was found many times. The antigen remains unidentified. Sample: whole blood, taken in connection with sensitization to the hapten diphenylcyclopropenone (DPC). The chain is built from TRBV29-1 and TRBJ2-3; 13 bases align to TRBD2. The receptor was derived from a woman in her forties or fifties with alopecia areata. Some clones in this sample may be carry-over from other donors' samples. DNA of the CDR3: TGCAGCGTTGATAGGACTAGCGGGAGAATGGATACGCAGTATTTT. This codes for CSVDRTSGRMDTQYF.